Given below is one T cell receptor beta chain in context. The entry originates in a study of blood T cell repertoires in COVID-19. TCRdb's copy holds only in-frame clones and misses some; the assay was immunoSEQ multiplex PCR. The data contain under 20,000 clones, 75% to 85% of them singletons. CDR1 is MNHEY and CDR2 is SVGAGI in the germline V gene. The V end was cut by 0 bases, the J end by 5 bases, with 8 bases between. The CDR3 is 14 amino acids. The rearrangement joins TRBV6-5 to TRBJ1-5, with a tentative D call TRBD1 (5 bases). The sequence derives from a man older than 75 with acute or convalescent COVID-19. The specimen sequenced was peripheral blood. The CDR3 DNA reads TGTGCCAGCAGTTACTCTGGGGCGTATCAGCCCCAGCATTTT. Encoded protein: CASSYSGAYQPQHF.